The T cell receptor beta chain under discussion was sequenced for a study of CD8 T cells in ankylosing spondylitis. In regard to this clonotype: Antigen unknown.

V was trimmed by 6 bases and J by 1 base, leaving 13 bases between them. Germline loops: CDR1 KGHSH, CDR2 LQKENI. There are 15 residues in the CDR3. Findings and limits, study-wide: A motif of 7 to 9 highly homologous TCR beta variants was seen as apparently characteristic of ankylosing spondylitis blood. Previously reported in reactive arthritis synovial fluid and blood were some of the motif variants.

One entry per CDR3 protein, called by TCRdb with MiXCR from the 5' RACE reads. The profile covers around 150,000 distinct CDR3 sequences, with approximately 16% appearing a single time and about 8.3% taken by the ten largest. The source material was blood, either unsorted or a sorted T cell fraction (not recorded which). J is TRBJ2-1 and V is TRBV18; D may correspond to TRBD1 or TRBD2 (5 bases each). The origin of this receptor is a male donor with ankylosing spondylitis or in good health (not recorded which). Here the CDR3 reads CASSPSGTSYNEQFF. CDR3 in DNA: TGTGCCAGCTCCCCATCGGGGACGTCCTACAATGAGCAGTTCTTC.